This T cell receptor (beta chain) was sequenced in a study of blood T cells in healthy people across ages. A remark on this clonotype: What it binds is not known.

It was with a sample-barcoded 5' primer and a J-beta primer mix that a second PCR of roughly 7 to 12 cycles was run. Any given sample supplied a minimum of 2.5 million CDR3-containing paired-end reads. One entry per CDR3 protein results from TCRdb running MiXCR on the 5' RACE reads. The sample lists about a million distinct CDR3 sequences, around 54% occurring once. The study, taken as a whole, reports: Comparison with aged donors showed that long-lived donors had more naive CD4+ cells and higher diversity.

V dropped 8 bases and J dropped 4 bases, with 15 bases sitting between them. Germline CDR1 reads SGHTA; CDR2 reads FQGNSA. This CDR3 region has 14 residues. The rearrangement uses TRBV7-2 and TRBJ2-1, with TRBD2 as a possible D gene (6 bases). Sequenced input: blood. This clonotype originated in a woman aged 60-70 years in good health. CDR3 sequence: CASQEAGQYNEQFF. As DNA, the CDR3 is TGTGCCAGCCAAGAAGCGGGTCAATACAATGAGCAGTTCTTC.